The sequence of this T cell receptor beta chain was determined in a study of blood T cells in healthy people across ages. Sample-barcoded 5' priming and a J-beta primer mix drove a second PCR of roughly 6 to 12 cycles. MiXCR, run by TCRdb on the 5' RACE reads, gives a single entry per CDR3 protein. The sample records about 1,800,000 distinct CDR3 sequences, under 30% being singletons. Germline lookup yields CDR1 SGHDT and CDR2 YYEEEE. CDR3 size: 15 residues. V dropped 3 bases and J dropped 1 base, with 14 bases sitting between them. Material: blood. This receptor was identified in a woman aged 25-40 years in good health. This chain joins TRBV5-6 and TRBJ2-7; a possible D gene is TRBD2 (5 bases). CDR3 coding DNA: TGTGCCAGCAGCTCCCAGAGGGTGGGGTCCTACGAGCAGTACTTC. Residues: CASSSQRVGSYEQYF. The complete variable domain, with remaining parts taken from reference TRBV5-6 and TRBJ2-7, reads DAGVTQSPTHLIKTRGQQVTLRCSPKSGHDTVSWYQQALGQGPQFIFQYYEEEERQRGNFPDRFSGHQFPNYSSELNVNALLLGDSALYLCASSSQRVGSYEQYFGPGTRLTVT.